Following are 10 T cell receptor beta chains from one sample sequenced in a study of cytomegalovirus exposure and HLA in healthy donors. The study ran its PCR with 60 Vbeta and 13 Jbeta primers. TCRdb's table, derived via immunoSEQ multiplex PCR, lists solely in-frame clones and lacks some. Found here are 80,000 to 95,000 clones, approximately 63% of them singletons; the top ten hold around 6.5%. Sequenced: PBMCs. These receptors were obtained from a woman in her 30s in good health and CMV-seronegative.

This clone has only one observation. The chain couples TRBV2 to TRBJ2-3; D perhaps matches TRBD1 (5 bases). Germline-derived CDR1 and CDR2 are SNHLY and FYNNEI. The V end lost 5 bases, the J end lost 1 base, and 10 bases lay between the germline ends. The CDR3 spans 14 residues. The CDR3: CASSLFRGTDTQYF. The DNA for the CDR3 is TGTGCCAGCAGTCTTTTCAGGGGCACAGATACGCAGTATTTT. The whole variable domain, remainder taken from reference TRBV2 and TRBJ2-3, is EPEVTQTPSHQVTQMGQEVILRCVPISNHLYFYWYRQILGQKVEFLVSFYNNEISEKSEIFDDQFSVERPDGSNFTLKIRSTKLEDSAMYFCASSLFRGTDTQYFGPGTRLTVL.

The chain recombines TRBV10-3 with TRBJ1-1; 7 bases are a match to TRBD1. CDR3 length: 13 amino acids. The J segment lost 1 base and the V segment lost 9 bases, leaving 5 bases of the junction unmatched. Germline CDR1 ENHRY, CDR2 SYGVKD. The CDR3 DNA reads TGTGCCATAAAGGGACAGCGGAACACTGAAGCTTTCTTT. Translation gives CAIKGQRNTEAFF.

The table lists this clone with a few counts. J is TRBJ2-6 and V is TRBV19, with a possible D match to TRBD2 (5 bases). The germline gives CDR1 LNHDA, CDR2 SQIVND (reference sequence). The CDR3 has 15 amino acids. V shed 3 bases and J shed 2 bases, with 8 bases lying between them. The CDR3 spells CASSMFGTGANVLTF. Written as DNA, the CDR3 is TGTGCCAGTAGTATGTTCGGGACTGGGGCCAACGTCCTGACTTTC.

The V call is TRBV14, the J call TRBJ2-7; 11 bases fit TRBD1. Per germline, CDR1 SGHDN and CDR2 FVKESK. The ends lost 1 base at V and 3 bases at J; junction bases unmatched: 2. The CDR3 spans 15 residues. Here the CDR3 reads CASSQGTGGLYEQYF. CDR3 DNA: TGTGCCAGCAGCCAAGGGACAGGGGGCCTCTACGAGCAGTACTTC.

In nucleotides, the CDR3 is TGTGCCAGCAGCCCCGCGGACAGGTGGCGGGGCTACACCTTC. Amino acid sequence: CASSPADRWRGYTF. The chain employs TRBV11-2 and TRBJ1-2; 7 bases fit TRBD1. V shed 5 bases, J shed 8 bases, and the junction held 11 bases outside the gene matches. The germline V gene encodes CDR1 SGHAT and CDR2 FQNNGV. CDR3 length equals 14 residues.

The chain has TRBV5-1 and TRBJ2-2, with D tentatively TRBD2 (7 bases). Germline CDR1 and CDR2: SGHRS and YFSETQ. The CDR3 is 20 residues long. V was clipped by 4 bases and J by 4 bases, with 29 bases between them. CDR3 DNA sequence: TGCGCCAGCAGCAACATGGCGGGGGCACATCTGGCGCGTGGCACCGGGGAGCTGTTTTTT. The encoded protein is CASSNMAGAHLARGTGELFF.

This chain links TRBV6-5 with TRBJ1-3, with a possible D match to TRBD1 (6 bases). The length of the CDR3 is 15 residues. CDR1 is MNHEY and CDR2 is SVGAGI in the germline V gene. The V gene lost 5 bases and the J gene lost 2 bases, with 13 bases spanning the gap. CDR3 protein: CASSRDKWAGNTIYF. CDR3 nucleotide sequence: TGTGCCAGCAGTCGGGACAAATGGGCTGGAAACACCATATATTTT.

The chain employs TRBV14 and TRBJ1-1, with TRBD1 matching 7 bases. Germline loops: CDR1 SGHDN, CDR2 FVKESK. V lost 0 bases to trimming and J lost 0 bases; unmatched junction nucleotides: 7. This CDR3 is built from 17 residues. In nucleotides, the CDR3 is TGTGCCAGCAGCCAAGAAGCGACAGGGATAATGAACACTGAAGCTTTCTTT. Its protein product is CASSQEATGIMNTEAFF.

This clone appeared a few times. The same CDR3 is also encoded by other DNA sequences in this sample. V usage is TRBV7-9 and J usage is TRBJ1-1; the match to TRBD1 covers 8 bases. Germline V gene sequence: CDR1 SEHNR, CDR2 FQNEAQ (reference sequence). The CDR3 extends over 13 amino acids. Unmatched junction bases numbered 3, after V lost 6 bases and J lost 3 bases. The CDR3 here is CASSPQGDTEAFF. The CDR3 DNA reads as TGTGCCAGCAGTCCACAGGGGGACACTGAAGCTTTCTTT.

The rearrangement links TRBV7-3 to TRBJ1-1, with a possible D match to TRBD1 (6 bases). Germline-derived CDR1 and CDR2 are SGHTA and FQGTGA. Trimming removed 2 bases at V and 3 bases at J, with 13 bases between. The CDR3 is 15 residues long. CDR3 loop: CASSLRGAVYTEAFF. In DNA, the CDR3 is TGTGCCAGCAGCTTACGGGGGGCGGTGTACACTGAAGCTTTCTTT.